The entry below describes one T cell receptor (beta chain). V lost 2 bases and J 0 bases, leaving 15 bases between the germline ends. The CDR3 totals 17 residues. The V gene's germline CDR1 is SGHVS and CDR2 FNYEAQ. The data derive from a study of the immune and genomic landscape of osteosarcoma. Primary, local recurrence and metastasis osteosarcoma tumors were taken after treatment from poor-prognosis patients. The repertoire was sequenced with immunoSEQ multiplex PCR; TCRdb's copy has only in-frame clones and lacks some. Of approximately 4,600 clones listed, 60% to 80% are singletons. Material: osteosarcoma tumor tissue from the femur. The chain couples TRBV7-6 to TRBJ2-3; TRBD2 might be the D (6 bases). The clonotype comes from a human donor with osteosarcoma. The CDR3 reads CASSLRAAGSSTDTQYF. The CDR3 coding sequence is TGTGCCAGCAGCTTACGCGCAGCGGGTTCTAGCACAGATACGCAGTATTTT. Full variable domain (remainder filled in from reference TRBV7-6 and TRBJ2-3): GAGVSQSPRYKVTKRGQDVALRCDPISGHVSLYWYRQALGQGPEFLTYFNYEAQQDKSGLPNDRFSAERPEGSISTLTIQRTEQRDSAMYRCASSLRAAGSSTDTQYFGPGTRLTVL.